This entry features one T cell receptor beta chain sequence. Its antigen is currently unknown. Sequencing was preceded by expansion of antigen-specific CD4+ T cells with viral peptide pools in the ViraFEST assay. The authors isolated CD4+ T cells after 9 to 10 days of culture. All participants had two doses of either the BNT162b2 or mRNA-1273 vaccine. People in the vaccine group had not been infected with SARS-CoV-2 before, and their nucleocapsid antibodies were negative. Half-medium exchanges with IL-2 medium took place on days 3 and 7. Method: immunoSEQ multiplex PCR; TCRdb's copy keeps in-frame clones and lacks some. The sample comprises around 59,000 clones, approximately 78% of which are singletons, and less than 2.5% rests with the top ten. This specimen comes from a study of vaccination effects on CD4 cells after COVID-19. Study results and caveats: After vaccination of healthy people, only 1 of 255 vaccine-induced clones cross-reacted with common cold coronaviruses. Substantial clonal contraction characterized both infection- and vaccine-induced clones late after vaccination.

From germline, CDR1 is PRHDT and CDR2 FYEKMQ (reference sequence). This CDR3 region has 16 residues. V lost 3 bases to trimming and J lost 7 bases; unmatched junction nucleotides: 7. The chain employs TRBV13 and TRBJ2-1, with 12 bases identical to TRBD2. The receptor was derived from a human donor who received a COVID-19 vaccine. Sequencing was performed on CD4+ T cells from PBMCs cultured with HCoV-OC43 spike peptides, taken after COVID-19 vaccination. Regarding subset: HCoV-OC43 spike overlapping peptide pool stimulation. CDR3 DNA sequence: TGTGCCAGCAGCTTCCTTGCTAGCGGGGGGGTGAATGAGCAGTTCTTC. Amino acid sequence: CASSFLASGGVNEQFF. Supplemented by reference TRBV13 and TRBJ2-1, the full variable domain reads AAGVIQSPRHLIKEKRETATLKCYPIPRHDTVYWYQQGPGQDPQFLISFYEKMQSDKGSIPDRFSAQQFSDYHSELNMSSLELGDSALYFCASSFLASGGVNEQFFGPGTRLTVL.